Sequencing of this T cell receptor beta chain was carried out in a study of OX40 agonist ivuxolimab in advanced cancers. A note on the overall study: The costimulatory receptor OX40 (CD134) was targeted by ivuxolimab, a fully human IgG2 agonistic monoclonal antibody. Intravenous ivuxolimab was administered to patients every 2 weeks at six dose levels: 0.01, 0.1, 0.3, 1.5, 3 and 10 mg/kg. Of the roughly 50 dose-escalation patients, hepatocellular carcinoma was present in approximately 20, melanoma in about 15, renal cell carcinoma in 9 and head and neck cancer in 9. In the dose-escalation cohort, nearly 85% of patients were male, and the mean age was 60 years with a range of about 20 to 80. Patients were allowed to have had prior anti-PD-1, anti-PD-L1 or anti-CTLA-4 therapy, and approximately 40% of the dose-escalation patients had been treated with checkpoint inhibitors. Partial responses occurred in three dose-escalation patients, of whom one had hepatocellular carcinoma and two had cutaneous melanoma. The point of sequencing TCRbeta in the periphery was to test whether ivuxolimab changed TCR sequence diversity and drove clonal T-cell expansion. The paper describes the monotherapy dose-escalation part (N ≈ 52 patients) of the phase I trial of ivuxolimab. Paper-wide results and their limitations: At doses from 0.1 to 3.0 mg/kg, clonal expansion was seen in both CD4+ and CD8+ blood T cells between baseline and week 6. Low levels of normalized T-cell clonal expansion were also shown by some nonresponding patients. After ivuxolimab, expanded clones were on average more numerous among CD8+ T cells than among CD4+ T cells. The antigen specificity of the peripheral T cells that underwent clonal expansion was not determined. In partial responders in the 0.1-3.0 mg/kg groups, normalized peripheral clonal expansion was found to be among the lowest, especially among CD8+ T cells.

This clone was seen a few times. Its antigen is still unknown. It has no much larger one-base neighbor in the sample; base qualities were not kept. The CDR3 holds 13 amino acids from the cysteine to the phenylalanine. Only CDR3 DNA is held: 39 bases, read in frame from base 1. Relative to germline, V is 5 bases shorter and J is 8 bases shorter, with 12 bases between their ends. CDR1 and CDR2 are read off the germline V gene as SGHAT and FQNNGV. To sequence the TCRbeta CDR3 region, genomic DNA was isolated from the sorted cells. The immunoSEQ Assay was used for sequencing of TCRbeta CDR3 regions. Drawn from immuneACCESS, this table holds only the in-frame rearrangements with V and J called that TCRdb kept. Clones are partly lost; checked studies trace under half to an unresolved V gene and leave the rest unexplained. The sample profile shows 16,000 or so clones; around four fifths of them were found once. The ten largest clones represent 9.5% to 15% of the sample.

The trial excluded patients who had a history of autoimmune disease or were on systemic immunosuppression. Peripheral blood for TCR sequencing was drawn from every dose cohort at baseline, at cycle 4 day 1 and at cycle 7 day 1. The samples were drawn from a first-in-human, open-label, multicenter phase I dose-escalation trial of ivuxolimab. Adults with locally advanced or metastatic head and neck squamous cell, hepatocellular, melanoma or renal cell carcinoma were enrolled in the trial. Before TCR sequencing, CD4+ and CD8+ T cells were separately sorted from peripheral blood. Here the chain combines TRBV11-2 and TRBJ2-2, with the D gene possibly TRBD1 or TRBD2, each one fitting 5 bases. This receptor was obtained from an adult with an advanced solid tumor such as melanoma, head and neck, liver or kidney cancer. The source was CD4+ or CD8+ T cells sorted from blood, collected in a trial of the OX40 agonist ivuxolimab. This receptor carries the CDR3 CASSLGVPGELFF. The nucleotide sequence is given as TGTGCCAGCAGCCTGGGGGTACCGGGGGAGCTGTTTTTT.